One T cell receptor (beta chain) is described in this entry. Authors' analysis steps: Reference gene primers were amplified, and this amplification served to estimate nucleated cell counts. Generated by immunoSEQ multiplex PCR, the TCRdb table keeps only in-frame clones and is missing some. The V and J calls and clone size were taken over from that table, and D and trimming were inferred from the DNA. Of about 67,000 clones in the sample, around four fifths were seen once. The data stem from a study of blood T cell repertoires in COVID-19. In the study overall: Both acute and convalescent COVID-19 samples were obtained from the United States, Italy and Spain. PBMCs, B-cell-depleted T cells, or T cells provided the cDNA or gDNA that made up the material.

J lost 4 bases, V lost 1 base, and 4 bases had no gene match. There are 15 residues in the CDR3. Germline V gene data show CDR1 as LNHDA and CDR2 as SQIVND (reference sequence). The sequenced sample consisted of peripheral blood. The receptor was isolated from a human donor in a cohort sampled during active COVID-19. The chain links TRBV19 to TRBJ2-3; 8 bases line up with TRBD2. The CDR3 DNA follows: TGTGCCAGTAGTATAGCGGGGGGGCTTTCAGATACGCAGTATTTT. Its protein is CASSIAGGLSDTQYF.